A selection of T cell receptor beta chains follows, all from one sample in a study of T-cell reconstitution after alpha-beta-depleted transplantation in children. TCRdb re-analysed the PCR reads in MiXCR, keeping a single row per CDR3 protein. The repertoire holds some 240,000 distinct CDR3 sequences, with around 8.9% as singletons. The material was PBMCs from the stem cell graft donor, obtained from the stem cell graft. The source is a human donor who donated a stem cell graft to a child with SCID. CDR3s leave out the opening cysteine and the closing phenylalanine or tryptophan. A D gene is named only where the DNA matches it firmly.

J: TRBJ1-1; V: TRBV15; D: TRBD1; CDR3: ATSSRQGSTEAF
J: TRBJ2-3; V: TRBV9; D: TRBD2; CDR3: ASSPSRSGGFGTDTQY
J: TRBJ1-2; V: TRBV6-5; D: NA; CDR3: ASSYSEGYGYT
J: TRBJ2-1; V: TRBV4-2; D: TRBD1; CDR3: AEGTGGWDEQF
J: TRBJ2-5; V: TRBV20-1; D: TRBD1; CDR3: SAGDRGRQETQY
J: TRBJ2-7; V: TRBV28; D: TRBD1; CDR3: ASNDRAPRPYYEQY
J: TRBJ1-4; V: TRBV20-1; D: NA; CDR3: SASSGNEKLF
J: TRBJ2-3; V: TRBV20-1; D: NA; CDR3: SARSSYSTDTQY
J: TRBJ2-7; V: TRBV7-9; D: NA; CDR3: ASSLYSGTQYEQY
J: TRBJ1-6; V: TRBV28; D: TRBD1; CDR3: ASEGQGGSPLH
J: TRBJ1-1; V: TRBV4-2; D: NA; CDR3: ASSQTSNEAF
J: TRBJ2-1; V: TRBV12-3/TRBV12-4; D: TRBD2; CDR3: ASSLIKSGGYPEQF
J: TRBJ2-2; V: TRBV27; D: NA; CDR3: ASTYVATGTGELF
J: TRBJ1-2; V: TRBV12-3/TRBV12-4; D: NA; CDR3: ASRLQGRGDGYT
J: TRBJ2-7; V: TRBV7-9; D: NA; CDR3: ASSFGQSYEQY
J: TRBJ1-2; V: TRBV2; D: NA; CDR3: ASSEPGQKGVNYGYT
J: TRBJ2-7; V: TRBV6-5; D: TRBD1; CDR3: ASSYSGGIRWEQY
J: TRBJ2-3; V: TRBV4-3; D: NA; CDR3: ASSQASGVGGDTQY
J: TRBJ2-6; V: TRBV29-1; D: NA; CDR3: SVEVTGHTGANVLT
J: TRBJ2-2; V: TRBV5-1; D: TRBD1; CDR3: ASSFTGTGPGELF